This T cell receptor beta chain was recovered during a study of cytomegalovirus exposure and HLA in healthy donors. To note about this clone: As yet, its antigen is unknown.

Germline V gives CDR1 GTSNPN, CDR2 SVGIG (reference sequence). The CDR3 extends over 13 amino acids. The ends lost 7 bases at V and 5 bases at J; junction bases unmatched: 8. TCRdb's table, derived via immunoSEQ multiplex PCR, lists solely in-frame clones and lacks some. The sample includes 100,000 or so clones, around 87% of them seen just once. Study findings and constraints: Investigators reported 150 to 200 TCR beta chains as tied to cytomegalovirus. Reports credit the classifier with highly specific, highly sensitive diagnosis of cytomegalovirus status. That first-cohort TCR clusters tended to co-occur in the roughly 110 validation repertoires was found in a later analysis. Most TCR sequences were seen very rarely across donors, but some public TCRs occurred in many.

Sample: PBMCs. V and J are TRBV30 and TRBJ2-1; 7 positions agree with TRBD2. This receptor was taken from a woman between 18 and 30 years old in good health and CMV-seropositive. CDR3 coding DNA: TGTGCCTTGGCGGCGGGAGCTCACAATGAGCAGTTCTTC. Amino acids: CALAAGAHNEQFF. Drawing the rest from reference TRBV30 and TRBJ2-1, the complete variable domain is SQTIHQWPATLVQPVGSPLSLECTVEGTSNPNLYWYRQAAGRGLQLLFYSVGIGQISSEVPQNLSASRPQDRQFILSSKKLLLSDSGFYLCALAAGAHNEQFFGPGTRLTVL.